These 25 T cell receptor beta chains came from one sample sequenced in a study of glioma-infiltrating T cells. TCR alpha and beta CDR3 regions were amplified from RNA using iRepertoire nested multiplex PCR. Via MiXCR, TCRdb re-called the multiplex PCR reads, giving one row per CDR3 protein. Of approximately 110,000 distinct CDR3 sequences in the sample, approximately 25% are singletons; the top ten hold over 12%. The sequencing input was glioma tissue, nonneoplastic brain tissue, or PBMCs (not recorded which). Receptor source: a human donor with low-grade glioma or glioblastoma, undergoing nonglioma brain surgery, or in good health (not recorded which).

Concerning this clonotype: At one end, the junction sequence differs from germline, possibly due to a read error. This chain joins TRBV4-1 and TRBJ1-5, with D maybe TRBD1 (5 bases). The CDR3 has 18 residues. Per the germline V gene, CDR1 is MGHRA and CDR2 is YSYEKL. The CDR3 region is CASSQSIGGKGRNQTQHF. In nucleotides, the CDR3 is TGCGCCAGCAGCCAATCCATTGGGGGGAAGGGACGCAATCAGACCCAGCATTTT.

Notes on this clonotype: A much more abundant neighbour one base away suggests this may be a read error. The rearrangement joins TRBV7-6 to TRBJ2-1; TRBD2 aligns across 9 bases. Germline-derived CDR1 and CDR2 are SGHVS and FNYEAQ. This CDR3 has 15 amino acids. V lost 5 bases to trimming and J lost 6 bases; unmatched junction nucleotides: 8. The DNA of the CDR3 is TGTGCCAGCAGCCCCTGGGCGGGAGGGCCCAATGAGCAGTTCTTC. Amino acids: CASSPWAGGPNEQFF. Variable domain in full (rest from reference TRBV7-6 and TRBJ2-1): GAGVSQSPRYKVTKRGQDVALRCDPISGHVSLYWYRQALGQGPEFLTYFNYEAQQDKSGLPNDRFSAERPEGSISTLTIQRTEQRDSAMYRCASSPWAGGPNEQFFGPGTRLTVL.

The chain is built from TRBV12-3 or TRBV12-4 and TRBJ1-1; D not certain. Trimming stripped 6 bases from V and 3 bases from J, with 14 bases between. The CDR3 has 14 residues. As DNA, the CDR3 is TGTGCCAGCAGCCCCACCGACACCTACACTGAAGCTTTCTTT. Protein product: CASSPTDTYTEAFF.

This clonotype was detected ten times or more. CDR3 in DNA: TGTGCCAGCACGCCCCGGGACAGGGGGGACACCGGGGAGCTGTTTTTT. It is translated as CASTPRDRGDTGELFF. The V and J genes are TRBV4-2 and TRBJ2-2; TRBD1 agrees at 11 bases. The germline CDR1 and CDR2 sequences are LGHNA and YNFKEQ. V shed 7 bases and J 3 bases; nucleotides not matched to a gene: 7. This CDR3 is built from 16 residues.

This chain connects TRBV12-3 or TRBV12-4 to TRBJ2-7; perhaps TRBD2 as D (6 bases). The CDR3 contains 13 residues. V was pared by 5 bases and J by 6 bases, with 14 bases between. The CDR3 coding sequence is TGTGCCAGCAGTCCCGGGACTCTCCTCGAGCAGTACTTC. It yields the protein CASSPGTLLEQYF.

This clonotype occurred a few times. The CDR3 loop reads CASSRVYSYEQYF. In DNA, the CDR3 is TGCGCCAGCAGTCGGGTCTACTCCTACGAGCAGTACTTC. V and J are TRBV5-1 and TRBJ2-7, with D unclear. CDR1 is SGHRS and CDR2 is YFSETQ in the germline V gene. CDR3 length: 13 residues. Trimming shortened V by 5 bases and J by 0 bases, and 9 bases separated the two germline ends.

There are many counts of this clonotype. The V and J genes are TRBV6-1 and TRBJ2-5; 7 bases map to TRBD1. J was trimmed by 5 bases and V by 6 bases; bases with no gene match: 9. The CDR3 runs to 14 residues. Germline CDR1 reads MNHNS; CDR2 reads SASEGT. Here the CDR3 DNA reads TGTGCCAGCAGGTGGAGTCTACAGGGGGAGACCCAGTACTTC. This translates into CASRWSLQGETQYF.

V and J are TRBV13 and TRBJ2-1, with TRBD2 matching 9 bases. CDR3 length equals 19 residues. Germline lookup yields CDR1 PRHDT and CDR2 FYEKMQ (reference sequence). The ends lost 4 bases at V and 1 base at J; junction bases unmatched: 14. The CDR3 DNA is TGTGCCAGCAGCTCTGGTGTTTTAGCGGGAGCGGGGTCCTACAATGAGCAGTTCTTC. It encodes CASSSGVLAGAGSYNEQFF.

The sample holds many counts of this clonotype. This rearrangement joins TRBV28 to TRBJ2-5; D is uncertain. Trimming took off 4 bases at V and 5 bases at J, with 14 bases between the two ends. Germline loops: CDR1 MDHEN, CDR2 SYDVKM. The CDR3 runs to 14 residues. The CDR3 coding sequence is TGTGCCAGCAGTTCACCCGGAGTCCCGGAGACCCAGTACTTC. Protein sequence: CASSSPGVPETQYF. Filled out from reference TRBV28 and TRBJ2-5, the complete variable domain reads DVKVTQSSRYLVKRTGEKVFLECVQDMDHENMFWYRQDPGLGLRLIYFSYDVKMKEKGDIPEGYSVSREKKERFSLILESASTNQTSMYLCASSSPGVPETQYFGPGTRLLVL.

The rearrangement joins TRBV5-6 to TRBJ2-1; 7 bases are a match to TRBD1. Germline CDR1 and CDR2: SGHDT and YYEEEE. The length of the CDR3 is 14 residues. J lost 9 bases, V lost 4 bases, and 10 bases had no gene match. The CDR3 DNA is TGTGCCAGCAGCCCCGATTGGGACAGTGGTGAGCAGTTCTTC. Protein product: CASSPDWDSGEQFF.

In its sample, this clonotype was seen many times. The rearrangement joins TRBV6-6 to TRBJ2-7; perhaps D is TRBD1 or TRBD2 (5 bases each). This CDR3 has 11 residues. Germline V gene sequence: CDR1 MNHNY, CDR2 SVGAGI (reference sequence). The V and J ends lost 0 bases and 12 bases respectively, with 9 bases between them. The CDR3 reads CASSYSGTTYF. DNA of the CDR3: TGTGCCAGCAGTTACTCCGGGACGACGTACTTC.

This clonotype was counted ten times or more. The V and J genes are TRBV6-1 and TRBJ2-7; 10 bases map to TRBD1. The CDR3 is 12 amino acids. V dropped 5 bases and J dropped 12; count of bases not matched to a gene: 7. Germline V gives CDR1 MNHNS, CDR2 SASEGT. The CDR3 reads CASSNDRGPAYF. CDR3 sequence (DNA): TGTGCCAGCAGTAACGACAGGGGGCCGGCGTACTTC.

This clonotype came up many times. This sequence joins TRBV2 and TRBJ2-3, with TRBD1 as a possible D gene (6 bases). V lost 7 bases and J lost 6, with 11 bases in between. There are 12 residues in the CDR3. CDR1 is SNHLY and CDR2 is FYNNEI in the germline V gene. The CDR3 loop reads CASIGTMDTQYF. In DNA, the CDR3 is TGTGCCAGCATAGGGACAATGGATACGCAGTATTTT. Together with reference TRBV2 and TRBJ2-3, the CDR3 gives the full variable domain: EPEVTQTPSHQVTQMGQEVILRCVPISNHLYFYWYRQILGQKVEFLVSFYNNEISEKSEIFDDQFSVERPDGSNFTLKIRSTKLEDSAMYFCASIGTMDTQYFGPGTRLTVL.

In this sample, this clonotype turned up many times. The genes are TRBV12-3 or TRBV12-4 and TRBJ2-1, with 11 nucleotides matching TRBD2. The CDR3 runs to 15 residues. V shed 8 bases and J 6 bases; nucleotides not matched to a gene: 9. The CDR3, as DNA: TGTGCCAGCGTGGTAGCGGGAGGGCCGAGCAATGAGCAGTTCTTC. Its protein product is CASVVAGGPSNEQFF.

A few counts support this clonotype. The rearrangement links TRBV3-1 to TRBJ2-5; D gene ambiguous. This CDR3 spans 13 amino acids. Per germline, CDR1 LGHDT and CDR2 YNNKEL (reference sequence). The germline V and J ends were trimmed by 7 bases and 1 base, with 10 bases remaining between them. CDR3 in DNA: TGTGCCAGCACCCCGTCGGGCCAAGAGACCCAGTACTTC. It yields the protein CASTPSGQETQYF.

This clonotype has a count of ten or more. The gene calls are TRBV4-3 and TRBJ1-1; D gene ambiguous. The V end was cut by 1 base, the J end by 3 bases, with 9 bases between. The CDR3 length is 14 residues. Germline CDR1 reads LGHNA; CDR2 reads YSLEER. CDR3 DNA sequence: TGCGCCAGCAGCCAAGTCCGGGAGTACACTGAAGCTTTCTTT. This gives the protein CASSQVREYTEAFF.

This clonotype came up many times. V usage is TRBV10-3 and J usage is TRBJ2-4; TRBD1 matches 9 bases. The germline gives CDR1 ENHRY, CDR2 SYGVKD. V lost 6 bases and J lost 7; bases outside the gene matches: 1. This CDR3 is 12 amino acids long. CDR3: CAISGTGNIQYF. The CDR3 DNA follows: TGTGCCATCAGCGGGACAGGGAACATTCAGTACTTC.

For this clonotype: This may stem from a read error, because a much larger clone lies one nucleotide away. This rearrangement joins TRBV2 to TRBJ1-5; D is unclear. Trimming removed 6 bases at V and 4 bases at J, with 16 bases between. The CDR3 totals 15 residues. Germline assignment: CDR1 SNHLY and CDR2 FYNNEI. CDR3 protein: CASSLLRVSNQPQHF. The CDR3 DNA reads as TGTGCCAGCAGCCTACTCAGAGTCTCTAATCAGCCCCAGCATTTT. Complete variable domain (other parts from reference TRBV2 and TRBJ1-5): EPEVTQTPSHQVTQMGQEVILRCVPISNHLYFYWYRQILGQKVEFLVSFYNNEISEKSEIFDDQFSVERPDGSNFTLKIRSTKLEDSAMYFCASSLLRVSNQPQHFGDGTRLSIL.

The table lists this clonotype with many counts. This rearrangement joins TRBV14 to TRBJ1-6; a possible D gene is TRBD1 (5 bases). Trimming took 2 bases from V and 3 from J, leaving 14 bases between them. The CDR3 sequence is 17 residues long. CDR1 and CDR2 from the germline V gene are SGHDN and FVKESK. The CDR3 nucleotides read TGTGCCAGCAGCCAACTATCCGGGACGGACTATAATTCACCCCTCCACTTT. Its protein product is CASSQLSGTDYNSPLHF. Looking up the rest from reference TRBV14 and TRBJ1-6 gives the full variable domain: EAGVTQFPSHSVIEKGQTVTLRCDPISGHDNLYWYRRVMGKEIKFLLHFVKESKQDESGMPNNRFLAERTGGTYSTLKVQPAELEDSGVYFCASSQLSGTDYNSPLHFGNGTRLTVT.

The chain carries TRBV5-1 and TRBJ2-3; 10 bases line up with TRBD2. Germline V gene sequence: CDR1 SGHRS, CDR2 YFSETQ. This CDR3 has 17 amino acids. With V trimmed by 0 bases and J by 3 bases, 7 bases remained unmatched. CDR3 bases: TGCGCCAGCAGCTTGGGGGCTAGCGGGAGAAGGACAGATACGCAGTATTTT. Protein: CASSLGASGRRTDTQYF.

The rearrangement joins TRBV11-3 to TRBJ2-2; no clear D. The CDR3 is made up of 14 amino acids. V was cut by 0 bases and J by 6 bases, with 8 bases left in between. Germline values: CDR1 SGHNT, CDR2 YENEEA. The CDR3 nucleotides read TGTGCCAGCAGCTTAGACGCCAAGGCCGGGGAGCTGTTTTTT. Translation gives CASSLDAKAGELFF.

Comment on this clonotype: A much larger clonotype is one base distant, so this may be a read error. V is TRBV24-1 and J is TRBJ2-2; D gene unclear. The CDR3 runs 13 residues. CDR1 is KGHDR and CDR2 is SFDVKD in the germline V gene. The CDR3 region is CAASDLYLGELFF. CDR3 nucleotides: TGTGCCGCCAGTGATCTTTATCTCGGGGAGCTGTTTTTT.

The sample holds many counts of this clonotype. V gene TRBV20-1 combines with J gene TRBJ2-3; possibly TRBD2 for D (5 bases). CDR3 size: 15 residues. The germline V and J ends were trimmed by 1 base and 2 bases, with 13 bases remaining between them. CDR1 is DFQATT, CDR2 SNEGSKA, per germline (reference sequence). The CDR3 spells CSARARLLDTDTQYF. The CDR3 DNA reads TGCAGTGCTAGAGCCCGACTATTGGACACAGATACGCAGTATTTT.

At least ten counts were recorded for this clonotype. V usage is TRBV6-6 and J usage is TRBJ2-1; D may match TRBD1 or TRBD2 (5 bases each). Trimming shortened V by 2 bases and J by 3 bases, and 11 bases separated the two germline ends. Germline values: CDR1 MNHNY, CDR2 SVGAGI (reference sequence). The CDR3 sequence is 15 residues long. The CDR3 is CASSYGGFNYNEQFF. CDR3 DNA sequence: TGTGCCAGCAGTTACGGGGGTTTTAACTACAATGAGCAGTTCTTC.

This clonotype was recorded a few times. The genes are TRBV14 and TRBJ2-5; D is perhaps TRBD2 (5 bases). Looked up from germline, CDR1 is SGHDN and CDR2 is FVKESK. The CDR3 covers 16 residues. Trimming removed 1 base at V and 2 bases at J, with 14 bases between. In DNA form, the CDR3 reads TGTGCCAGCAGCCAAGGAGCCGGCGCGGGTCAAGAGACCCAGTACTTC. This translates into CASSQGAGAGQETQYF.